The 6 T cell receptor beta chains reported below all come from one sample, sequenced in a study of T cells after yellow fever vaccination. From the 5' RACE reads, TCRdb called clonotypes with MiXCR, one entry per CDR3 protein. Found here are approximately 330,000 distinct CDR3 sequences, around an eighth of them singletons; the top ten hold 3.2%. The sample was CD4+ T cells sorted from PBMCs, taken 15 days after the yellow fever booster vaccination. The receptors were gathered from a man aged 18 to 29 who received the YFV17D yellow fever vaccine.

Only a few counts were recorded for this clonotype. The rearrangement links TRBV12-3 or TRBV12-4 to TRBJ2-5; 8 bases agree with TRBD2. Trimming at V came to 6 bases and at J to 5 bases, leaving 14 bases not matched to a gene. The length of the CDR3 is 16 residues. CDR3 loop: CASSPGSGGTRETQYF. CDR3 nucleotide sequence: TGTGCCAGCAGCCCTGGGTCGGGGGGGACGAGGGAGACCCAGTACTTC.

This clonotype was seen ten or more times. This rearrangement joins TRBV5-6 to TRBJ2-1, with 10 bases identical to TRBD2. With V trimmed by 2 bases and J by 4 bases, 3 bases remained unmatched. The CDR3 totals 15 residues. CDR1 is SGHDT and CDR2 is YYEEEE in the germline V gene. The CDR3 DNA sequence: TGTGCCAGCAGCTTCCCTAGCGGGGGTTACAATGAGCAGTTCTTC. Protein product: CASSFPSGGYNEQFF.

This clonotype was counted only a few times. The chain uses TRBV7-3 and TRBJ1-5; the D gene is possibly TRBD1 (5 bases). V dropped 1 base and J dropped 7 bases, with 11 bases sitting between them. Per germline, CDR1 SGHTA and CDR2 FQGTGA. This CDR3 contains 14 residues. In nucleotides, the CDR3 is TGTGCCAGCAGCTTAAATGCTGGGGGACAGCCCCAGCATTTT. Translation: CASSLNAGGQPQHF.

About this clonotype itself: This likely comes from a read error, as the CDR3 has no conserved phenylalanine or tryptophan at its end. V usage is TRBV18 and J usage is TRBJ1-2; D is ambiguous. Germline V lookup: CDR1 KGHSH, CDR2 LQKENI. The CDR3 spans 12 residues. Trimming removed 3 bases from V and 5 bases from J, with 7 bases in between. The CDR3 region has the DNA TGTGCCAGCTCACCTGACGGGTATGGCTACACCTTA. The encoded protein is CASSPDGYGYTL.

This CDR3 is CASSWDIHSNQPQHF. Written as DNA, the CDR3 is TGTGCCAGCAGCTGGGACATTCATAGCAATCAGCCCCAGCATTTT. This rearrangement joins TRBV7-2 to TRBJ1-5; D is perhaps TRBD1 (6 bases). Germline V gene sequence: CDR1 SGHTA, CDR2 FQGNSA. The CDR3 runs to 15 residues. Trimming took off 4 bases at V and 0 bases at J, with 10 bases between the two ends. The full variable domain, rest sourced from reference TRBV7-2 and TRBJ1-5, is GAGVSQSPSNKVTEKGKDVELRCDPISGHTALYWYRQSLGQGLEFLIYFQGNSAPDKSGLPSDRFSAERTGGSVSTLTIQRTQQEDSAVYLCASSWDIHSNQPQHFGDGTRLSIL.

The genes are TRBV5-1 and TRBJ2-2, with a possible D match to TRBD2 (6 bases). This CDR3 is built from 17 residues. Germline V gene data show CDR1 as SGHRS and CDR2 as YFSETQ. V lost 4 bases to trimming and J lost 6 bases, with 22 bases between them. CDR3 loop: CASSPTRLVSGPGELFF. CDR3 DNA sequence: TGCGCCAGCAGCCCCACCCGACTAGTTTCCGGGCCCGGGGAGCTGTTTTTT.